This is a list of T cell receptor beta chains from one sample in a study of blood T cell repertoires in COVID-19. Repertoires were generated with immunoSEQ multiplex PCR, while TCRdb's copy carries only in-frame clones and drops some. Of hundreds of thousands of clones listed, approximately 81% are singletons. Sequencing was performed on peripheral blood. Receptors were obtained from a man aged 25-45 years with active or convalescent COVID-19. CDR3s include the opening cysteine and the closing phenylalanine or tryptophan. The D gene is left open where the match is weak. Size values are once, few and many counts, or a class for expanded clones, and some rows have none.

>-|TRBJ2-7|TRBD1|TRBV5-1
CASSSGQINEQYF
TGCGCCAGCAGCTCGGGACAGATTAACGAGCAGTACTTC
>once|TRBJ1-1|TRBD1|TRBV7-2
CASRSDRGNTEAFF
TGTGCCAGCAGATCGGACAGGGGGAACACTGAAGCTTTCTTT
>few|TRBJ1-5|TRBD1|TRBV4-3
CASSQVQGAPQPQHF
TGCGCCAGCAGCCAAGTGCAGGGGGCCCCTCAGCCCCAGCATTTT
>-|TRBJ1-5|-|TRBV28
CARNSLGSSDQGLSNQPQHF
TGTGCCAGGAACAGTTTGGGGTCTTCGGATCAGGGCTTAAGCAATCAGCCCCAGCATTTT
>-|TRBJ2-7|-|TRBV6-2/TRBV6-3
CASSTAYEQYF
TGTGCCAGCAGCACTGCATACGAGCAGTACTTC
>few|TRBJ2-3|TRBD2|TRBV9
CASSVEGSSGTHTDTQYF
TGTGCCAGCAGCGTAGAAGGGTCTAGCGGGACCCACACAGATACGCAGTATTTT
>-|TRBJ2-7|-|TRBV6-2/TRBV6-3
CASGRGRGYEQYF
TGTGCCAGCGGCCGGGGAAGGGGATACGAGCAGTACTTC
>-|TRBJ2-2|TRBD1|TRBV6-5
CASSTDRARELFF
TGTGCCAGCAGCACTGACAGGGCCCGGGAGCTGTTTTTT
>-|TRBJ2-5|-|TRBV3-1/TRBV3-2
CASSQRRGAGTQYF
TGTGCCAGCAGCCAAAGGCGGGGCGCGGGGACCCAGTACTTC
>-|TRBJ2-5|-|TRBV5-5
CASSPGLVGGPQETQYF
TGTGCCAGCAGCCCCGGGTTGGTGGGAGGCCCCCAAGAGACCCAGTACTTC
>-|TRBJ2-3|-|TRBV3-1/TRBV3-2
CASSQDVVRADTQYF
TGTGCCAGCAGCCAAGATGTGGTGAGAGCAGATACGCAGTATTTT
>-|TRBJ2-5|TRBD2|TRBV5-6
CASSVTSGLETQYF
TGTGCCAGCAGCGTTACTAGCGGGTTAGAGACCCAGTACTTC
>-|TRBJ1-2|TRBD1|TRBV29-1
CSGGGGESNYGYTF
TGCAGCGGGGGAGGGGGCGAATCAAACTATGGCTACACCTTC
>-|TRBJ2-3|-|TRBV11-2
CASSFTSAPSTDTQYF
TGTGCCAGCAGCTTTACTAGTGCCCCCAGCACAGATACGCAGTATTTT
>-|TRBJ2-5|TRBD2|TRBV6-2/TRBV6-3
CASSYSMSGEETQYF
TGTGCCAGCAGTTACTCGATGAGCGGGGAAGAGACCCAGTACTTC
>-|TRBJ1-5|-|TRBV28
CASSPPRVVGPQHF
TGTGCCAGCAGTCCCCCCAGGGTAGTGGGTCCCCAGCATTTT
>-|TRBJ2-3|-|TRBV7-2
CASSFSRPPDTQYF
TGTGCCAGCAGCTTTTCCCGTCCCCCAGATACGCAGTATTTT
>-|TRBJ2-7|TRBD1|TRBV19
CATGTGAYEQYF
TGTGCCACCGGGACAGGAGCATACGAGCAGTACTTC
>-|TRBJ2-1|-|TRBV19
CASSRWQEQFF
TGTGCCAGTAGTAGGTGGCAGGAGCAGTTCTTC
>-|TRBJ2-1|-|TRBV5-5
CASSYRGAGDNNEQFF
TGTGCCAGCAGCTACCGGGGCGCAGGGGACAACAATGAGCAGTTCTTC
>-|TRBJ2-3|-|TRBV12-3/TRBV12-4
CASSHIQDTQYF
TGTGCCAGCAGCCACATCCAGGATACGCAGTATTTT
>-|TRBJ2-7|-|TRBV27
CASSSNSPYEQYF
TGTGCCAGCAGTTCAAACTCTCCCTACGAGCAGTACTTC
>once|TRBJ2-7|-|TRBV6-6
CASSYHPTAYEQYF
TGTGCCAGCAGTTACCACCCGACAGCGTACGAGCAGTACTTC
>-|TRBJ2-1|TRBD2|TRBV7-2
CASSQSRTSGRGNEQFF
TGTGCCAGCAGCCAGAGTAGGACTAGCGGGAGGGGGAATGAGCAGTTCTTC
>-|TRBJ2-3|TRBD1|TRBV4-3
CASSQSPGQGADTQYF
TGCGCCAGCAGCCAAAGCCCGGGACAGGGGGCAGATACGCAGTATTTT
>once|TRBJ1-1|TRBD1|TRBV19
CASIYRTGGEAFF
TGTGCCAGTATCTATAGAACAGGGGGCGAAGCTTTCTTT
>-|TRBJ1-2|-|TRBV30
CAWSALTGSYGYTF
TGTGCCTGGAGCGCCCTTACAGGGTCCTATGGCTACACCTTC
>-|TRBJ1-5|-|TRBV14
CASSHSTGSYQPQHF
TGTGCCAGCAGCCATTCAACAGGGAGCTATCAGCCCCAGCATTTT
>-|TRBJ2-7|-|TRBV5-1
CASSSSPGNEQYF
TGCGCCAGCAGCTCCTCACCAGGGAACGAGCAGTACTTC
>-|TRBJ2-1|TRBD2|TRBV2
CASKGLAGFDEQFF
TGTGCCAGCAAGGGACTAGCGGGGTTCGATGAGCAGTTCTTC
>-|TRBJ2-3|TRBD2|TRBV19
CASSRVAGGPDTDTQYF
TGTGCCAGTAGTAGGGTAGCGGGGGGGCCCGACACAGATACGCAGTATTTT
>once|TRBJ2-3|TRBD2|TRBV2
CASSEASGGPLSTDTQYF
TGTGCCAGCAGTGAAGCTAGCGGGGGCCCCTTATCCACAGATACGCAGTATTTT
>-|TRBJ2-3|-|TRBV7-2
CASSRGLYTQYF
TGTGCCAGCAGCCGCGGACTATATACGCAGTATTTT
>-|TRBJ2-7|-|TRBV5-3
CARSLHIFYEQYF
TGTGCCAGAAGCTTACACATTTTCTACGAGCAGTACTTC
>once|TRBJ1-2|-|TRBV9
CASSVATGGYTF
TGTGCCAGCAGCGTAGCTACGGGAGGCTACACCTTC
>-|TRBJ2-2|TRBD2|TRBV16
CASSQWPAGDPTGELFF
TGTGCCAGCAGCCAATGGCCAGCGGGGGACCCCACCGGGGAGCTGTTTTTT
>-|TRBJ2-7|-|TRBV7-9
CASSSGGSRSWGYEQYF
TGTGCCAGCAGCTCCGGAGGCTCGAGATCATGGGGCTACGAGCAGTACTTC
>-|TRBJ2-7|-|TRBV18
CASSAGNAYEQYF
TGTGCCAGCTCGGCGGGGAATGCCTACGAGCAGTACTTC
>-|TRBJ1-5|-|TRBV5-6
CASSADRTAEPQHF
TGTGCCAGCAGCGCCGACAGGACCGCGGAGCCCCAGCATTTT
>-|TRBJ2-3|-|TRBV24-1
CATSAAGAQYF
TGTGCCACCAGTGCGGCAGGGGCGCAGTATTTT
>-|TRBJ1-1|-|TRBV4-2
CASSQPQEATEAFF
TGTGCCAGCAGCCAACCCCAGGAAGCCACTGAAGCTTTCTTT